What follows describes a single T cell receptor beta chain. Its antigen is not identified. The CDR3 consists of 16 residues. The germline V gene encodes CDR1 SGHAT and CDR2 FQNNGV. J lost 0 bases, V lost 5 bases, and 3 bases had no gene match. The sample comes from a study of T cell responses to AZD1222 COVID-19 vaccine. Overall study results and limits: Epitopes outside B.1.351 and B.1.1.7 mutated regions reportedly drew nearly half of spike TCRs.

The table came from immunoSEQ multiplex PCR; TCRdb's copy has only in-frame clones and leaves some out. Of more than 150,000 clones listed, approximately 92% are singletons. This chain connects TRBV11-2 to TRBJ2-6; the match to TRBD1 covers 8 bases. This clonotype was obtained from an adult in good health. Here the sequenced sample was peripheral blood, taken on day 0 of AZD1222 vaccination. The CDR3 protein is CASSRDRFSGANVLTF. CDR3 nucleotide sequence: TGTGCCAGCAGCCGGGACAGGTTCTCTGGGGCCAACGTCCTGACTTTC.